This T cell receptor beta chain was identified in a study of identical twins. Whole-study findings and limits: With abundant cord blood beta clonotypes, insertions were fewer; memory repertoires showed no such pattern.

A note on this clonotype: As yet, its antigen is unknown.

Trimming left V 1 base short and J 1 base short, with 7 bases between. This CDR3 is 14 amino acids long. The germline gives CDR1 SGHTA, CDR2 FQGNSA. Each CDR3 protein is one row after TCRdb ran MiXCR on the 5' RACE reads. In the table there are hundreds of thousands of distinct CDR3 sequences, approximately 8% of which are singletons. This same sample was also taken into another study, of yellow fever vaccine responses in identical twins.

The TCR was taken from a woman aged 18-29 years in good health. The source material was memory (CD45RO+) T cells sorted from blood. The genes are TRBV7-2 and TRBJ1-1, with unresolved D. CDR3 protein: CASSLVAPNTEAFF. The CDR3 bases are TGTGCCAGCAGCTTAGTGGCCCCGAACACTGAAGCTTTCTTT. The full variable domain, in which reference TRBV7-2 and TRBJ1-1 provide the parts outside the CDR3, is GAGVSQSPSNKVTEKGKDVELRCDPISGHTALYWYRQSLGQGLEFLIYFQGNSAPDKSGLPSDRFSAERTGGSVSTLTIQRTQQEDSAVYLCASSLVAPNTEAFFGQGTRLTVV.